This section outlines one T cell receptor (beta chain) sequence together with its context. Its cognate antigen is unknown. This sample is part of a study of T cell responses to AZD1222 COVID-19 vaccine. Sequencing was performed with immunoSEQ multiplex PCR; in TCRdb, only in-frame clones are kept and a portion is missing. The sample shows approximately 200,000 clones, 91% of them seen only once. Investigators merged groups given second doses at roughly 4 or roughly 12 weeks. Whole-study findings and limits: Spike-specific TCRs gained breadth and depth after people received two AZD1222 doses. Regions 160-218 and 743-854 held dominance among vaccine-associated CD4 TCRs, which spanned spike.

Trimming stripped 5 bases from V and 9 bases from J, with 14 bases between. CDR3 size: 13 residues. This clonotype was sampled from an adult who received the AZD1222 COVID-19 vaccine. The rearrangement joins TRBV12-3 or TRBV12-4 to TRBJ2-1, with a tentative D call TRBD1 (5 bases). Sequencing used peripheral blood, obtained 28 days after the second AZD1222 dose. CDR3 protein: CASSRPGRAEQFF. The CDR3 nucleotides read TGTGCCAGCAGTCGCCCGGGCAGGGCTGAGCAGTTCTTC.